The 10 T cell receptor beta chains reported below all come from one sample, sequenced in a study of beta chain features in type 1 diabetes. Study-wide results and limits: All four CD4+ subsets of Type 1 diabetes patients contained TCRB CDR3s that were moderately but significantly shorter.

These receptors have no known antigen. Every bit of the isolated RNA underwent reverse transcription, so sequencing read expressed TCRB transcripts. Some clones are missing from TCRdb's copy, which holds only in-frame ones; the method was immunoSEQ multiplex PCR. The profile shows roughly 100,000 clones, roughly 28% of them singletons. Sequencing input: central memory CD4+ T cells from blood. The receptors here all came from a woman between 18 and 29 years old with type 1 diabetes.

This clone was counted between two and nine times. The chain is built from TRBV4-2 and TRBJ2-7, with D possibly being TRBD2 (5 bases). There are 15 residues in the CDR3. V was cut by 0 bases and J by 6 bases, with 15 bases left in between. Germline CDR1 is LGHNA and CDR2 is YNFKEQ. The CDR3 is CASSQEVSVPLEQYF. The CDR3 DNA reads as TGTGCCAGCAGCCAAGAGGTTAGCGTCCCGCTCGAGCAGTACTTC.

This sequence joins TRBV30 and TRBJ1-3; possibly TRBD1 for D (6 bases). Trimming removed 1 base at V and 14 bases at J, with 12 bases between. CDR3 length equals 11 residues. In germline, CDR1 is GTSNPN, CDR2 SVGIG (reference sequence). The CDR3 region has the DNA TGTGCCTGGAGTGAGGGACAACGTTTATATTTT. It is translated as CAWSEGQRLYF.

V gene TRBV11-3 combines with J gene TRBJ2-1, with TRBD2 matching 8 bases. Germline V lookup: CDR1 SGHNT, CDR2 YENEEA. The CDR3 contains 19 residues. The V segment lost 1 base and the J segment 0 bases; nucleotides outside the gene matches: 11. The CDR3 DNA reads as TGTGCCAGCAGCTTAGTCAGCGGGAGCCTACTGAGCTCCTACAATGAGCAGTTCTTC. Protein product: CASSLVSGSLLSSYNEQFF.

The chain employs TRBV2 and TRBJ2-3, with a tentative D call TRBD1 (7 bases). The CDR3 totals 15 residues. Germline values: CDR1 SNHLY, CDR2 FYNNEI. The V gene lost 5 bases and the J gene lost 3 bases, with 15 bases spanning the gap. CDR3 in DNA: TGTGCCAGCAGTCCCGGAGGGGGCAGGACAGATACGCAGTATTTT. Protein product: CASSPGGGRTDTQYF.

This chain joins TRBV18 and TRBJ2-2; 10 nucleotides agree with TRBD1. The CDR3 has 16 residues. From germline, CDR1 is KGHSH and CDR2 LQKENI. V lost 3 bases, J lost 3 bases, and 4 bases stayed unmatched. CDR3: CASSPRQGADTGELFF. The CDR3 coding sequence is TGTGCCAGCTCACCGAGACAGGGGGCAGACACCGGGGAGCTGTTTTTT.

The chain links TRBV30 to TRBJ1-1; tentatively, D is TRBD1 (6 bases). The CDR3 loop spans 14 amino acids. Trimming pared 5 bases from V and 4 bases from J, leaving 17 bases between. Germline V CDR1 and CDR2: GTSNPN, SVGIG (reference sequence). The CDR3 sequence is CAWCALRGCTEAFF. The DNA for the CDR3 is TGTGCCTGGTGCGCCTTGAGGGGGTGCACTGAAGCTTTCTTT.

This clone was seen only a few times. This chain uses TRBV29-1 with TRBJ1-3; 11 bases match TRBD1. Germline V lookup: CDR1 SQVTM, CDR2 ANQGSEA. The V gene end was trimmed by 5 bases and the J gene end by 2 bases; junction bases not matched to a gene: 5. The CDR3 consists of 15 residues. Here the CDR3 reads CSVTSDRGPGNTIYF. The CDR3, as DNA: TGCAGCGTTACTTCGGACAGGGGGCCTGGAAACACCATATATTTT.

V is TRBV29-1 and J is TRBJ2-1; the match to TRBD1 covers 8 bases. CDR1 SQVTM and CDR2 ANQGSEA come from the germline V gene. Trimming took 7 bases from V and 10 from J; bases not matched to a gene: 6. The CDR3 runs to 11 residues. Here the CDR3 DNA reads TGCAGCGGTGCACAGGGGGACGAGCAGTTCTTC. Protein sequence: CSGAQGDEQFF.

The genes are TRBV9 and TRBJ2-1; 11 nucleotides align to TRBD2. V lost 0 bases and J lost 5; bases outside the gene matches: 10. This CDR3 comprises 18 residues. Germline lookup yields CDR1 SGDLS and CDR2 YYNGEE. As DNA, the CDR3 is TGTGCCAGCAGCGTAGCAACACTAGCGGGAGTTGCCAACAATGAGCAGTTCTTC. Residues: CASSVATLAGVANNEQFF.

This clone turned up a few times. This rearrangement joins TRBV4-1 to TRBJ2-3, with 8 bases identical to TRBD2. The CDR3 sequence is 16 residues long. The germline V gene has CDR1 MGHRA and CDR2 YSYEKL. J was trimmed by 2 bases and V by 0 bases; bases with no gene match: 4. CDR3 sequence: CASSQDIGRATDTQYF. The CDR3 DNA reads as TGCGCCAGCAGCCAAGATATCGGGAGGGCCACAGATACGCAGTATTTT.